The 27 T cell receptor beta chains listed next were all sequenced from one sample in a study of T cells in Graves' hyperthyroidism and ophthalmopathy. Using RNA transcripts as the source, TCR beta CDR3 regions were amplified. A first-round RT-PCR of the TCR CDR3 used the HTBI primer set. Via MiXCR, TCRdb re-called the multiplex PCR reads, giving one row per CDR3 protein. The repertoire holds approximately 600,000 distinct CDR3 sequences, with about 15% as singletons. Sequencing was done on a sample of blood. Receptors originate from a woman aged 30 to 39 with Graves' hyperthyroidism that later progressed to Graves' ophthalmopathy.

The chain is built from TRBV6-2 or TRBV6-3 and TRBJ2-7; D ambiguous. Germline V gene lookup returns CDR1 MNHEY and CDR2 SVGEGT. The CDR3 is 16 amino acids. The V end was cut by 0 bases, the J end by 2 bases, with 14 bases between. The CDR3 DNA reads as TGTGCCAGCAGTTACTCGGGCAGGTCTACTCCCTACGAGCAGTACTTC. It yields the protein CASSYSGRSTPYEQYF.

This clonotype was detected ten times or more. The gene calls are TRBV27 and TRBJ1-2; TRBD1 might be the D (5 bases). The CDR3 has 16 amino acids. V shed 2 bases and J shed 5 bases, with 18 bases lying between them. The germline V gene has CDR1 MNHEY and CDR2 SMNVEV (reference sequence). CDR3 DNA sequence: TGTGCCAGCAGTTTAAAGGGACCGGGGGGAGGGTATGGCTACACCTTC. Protein: CASSLKGPGGGYGYTF.

This clonotype has only a few counts. The chain carries TRBV18 and TRBJ2-6; 8 nucleotides match TRBD2. The CDR3 runs 16 residues. J was trimmed by 2 bases and V by 3 bases; bases with no gene match: 3. CDR1 and CDR2 from the germline V gene are KGHSH and LQKENI. CDR3 sequence: CASSPNGGAGANVLTF. CDR3 coding DNA: TGTGCCAGCTCACCGAACGGGGGGGCTGGGGCCAACGTCCTGACTTTC. The variable domain in full, completed from reference TRBV18 and TRBJ2-6, reads NAGVMQNPRHLVRRRGQEARLRCSPMKGHSHVYWYRQLPEEGLKFMVYLQKENIIDESGMPKERFSAEFPKEGPSILRIQQVVRGDSAAYFCASSPNGGAGANVLTFGAGSRLTVL.

Worth noting for this clonotype: This may be a read error, as it is one base from a much larger clone. The V call is TRBV11-2, the J call TRBJ1-1; possibly TRBD1 for D (5 bases). This CDR3 region has 12 residues. CDR1 and CDR2 (germline): SGHAT, FQNNGV. The CDR3: CASSFRGTGAFF. As DNA, the CDR3 is TGTGCCAGCAGCTTCCGGGGGACTGGAGCTTTCTTT.

The rearrangement uses TRBV5-1 and TRBJ2-1; tentative D call: TRBD2 (5 bases). From germline, CDR1 is SGHRS and CDR2 YFSETQ. Trimming left V 0 bases short and J 5 bases short, with 12 bases between. This CDR3 region has 15 residues. CDR3 region: CASSLGTHADNEQFF. The CDR3 DNA is TGCGCCAGCAGCTTGGGGACTCACGCCGACAATGAGCAGTTCTTC. Variable domain in full (rest from reference TRBV5-1 and TRBJ2-1): KAGVTQTPRYLIKTRGQQVTLSCSPISGHRSVSWYQQTPGQGLQFLFEYFSETQRNKGNFPGRFSGRQFSNSRSEMNVSTLELGDSALYLCASSLGTHADNEQFFGPGTRLTVL.

In its sample, this clonotype was seen many times. The gene calls are TRBV19 and TRBJ2-1; either TRBD1 or TRBD2 may supply D (5 bases each). In germline, CDR1 is LNHDA, CDR2 SQIVND (reference sequence). V lost 6 bases and J 8 bases, leaving 11 bases between the germline ends. The CDR3 has 12 amino acids. The chain's CDR3 is CASRPQGDEQFF. CDR3 nucleotide sequence: TGTGCCAGTAGACCCCAGGGAGATGAGCAGTTCTTC.

In this sample, this clonotype turned up a few times. The chain is built from TRBV20-1 and TRBJ2-1; 7 bases agree with TRBD2. Germline CDR1 DFQATT, CDR2 SNEGSKA (reference sequence). Unmatched junction bases numbered 7, after V lost 5 bases and J lost 3 bases. This CDR3 is 14 amino acids long. The CDR3 coding sequence is TGCAGTGCTCACAAGCGGGGTTTCTACAATGAGCAGTTCTTC. Encoded protein: CSAHKRGFYNEQFF.

This clonotype turned up a few times. The rearrangement joins TRBV5-6 to TRBJ1-3, with 7 bases that match TRBD1. The CDR3 sequence is 16 residues long. Trimming removed 1 base from V and 1 base from J; junction bases left unmatched: 5. CDR1 and CDR2 (germline): SGHDT, YYEEEE. The CDR3 loop is CASSLTGAQSGNTIYF. CDR3 sequence (DNA): TGTGCCAGCAGCTTGACAGGGGCGCAGTCTGGAAACACCATATATTTT.

The rearrangement uses TRBV27 and TRBJ1-6, with 10 bases matching TRBD1. This CDR3 region has 17 residues. Per germline, CDR1 MNHEY and CDR2 SMNVEV (reference sequence). V dropped 0 bases and J dropped 5; count of bases not matched to a gene: 4. This CDR3 is CASSLSAGQGDNSPLHF. The DNA for the CDR3 is TGTGCCAGCAGTTTATCGGCCGGACAGGGGGATAATTCACCCCTCCACTTT.

The V gene is TRBV24-1, the J gene TRBJ2-1; 12 bases align to TRBD2. Trimming cost V 5 bases and J 8 bases; bases outside gene matches: 9. The CDR3 is 16 amino acids. The germline V gene has CDR1 KGHDR and CDR2 SFDVKD. CDR3 coding DNA: TGTGCCACCAGTGGTCTAGCGGGAGGGTTTGGACATGAGCAGTTCTTC. Translating gives CATSGLAGGFGHEQFF.

This clonotype was counted once. The V and J genes are TRBV7-2 and TRBJ2-7; no firm D call. The CDR3 loop spans 13 amino acids. Deletions cut 3 bases from V and 4 bases from J, with 10 bases between. Germline V CDR1 and CDR2: SGHTA, FQGNSA. CDR3 DNA sequence: TGTGCCAGCAGCTTCGACCCACCTTACGAGCAGTACTTC. Translation: CASSFDPPYEQYF. Based on the CDR3 plus reference TRBV7-2 and TRBJ2-7, the full variable domain is GAGVSQSPSNKVTEKGKDVELRCDPISGHTALYWYRQSLGQGLEFLIYFQGNSAPDKSGLPSDRFSAERTGGSVSTLTIQRTQQEDSAVYLCASSFDPPYEQYFGPGTRLTVT.

CDR3 region: CASKLVGGPGGGEQFF. The CDR3 DNA sequence: TGTGCCAGCAAATTAGTCGGGGGGCCAGGAGGAGGTGAGCAGTTCTTC. This sequence joins TRBV6-2 or TRBV6-3 and TRBJ2-1, with D maybe TRBD2 (7 bases). CDR1 is MNHEY and CDR2 is SVGEGT in the germline V gene. V was trimmed by 7 bases and J by 9 bases, leaving 25 bases between them. The CDR3 sequence is 16 residues long.

This clonotype was observed many times. The rearrangement joins TRBV11-3 to TRBJ1-1; the D is unclear. Trimming took 4 bases from V and 7 from J, leaving 13 bases between them. This CDR3 comprises 13 residues. Germline CDR1 SGHNT, CDR2 YENEEA. In DNA form, the CDR3 reads TGTGCCAGCAGCTCAGTCAGAGGTCTTGAAGCTTTCTTT. Protein product: CASSSVRGLEAFF.

In its sample, this clonotype was seen many times. This chain connects TRBV14 to TRBJ2-1; no clear D. This CDR3 comprises 14 residues. The V and J ends lost 0 bases and 4 bases respectively, with 7 bases between them. The germline gives CDR1 SGHDN, CDR2 FVKESK. The CDR3 DNA reads as TGTGCCAGCAGCCAAGAAGTAGGGTACAATGAGCAGTTCTTC. Its translation: CASSQEVGYNEQFF.

This clonotype was seen ten or more times. The V gene is TRBV11-3, the J gene TRBJ2-7, with D unresolved. V was cut by 3 bases and J by 2 bases, with 8 bases left in between. The germline V gene encodes CDR1 SGHNT and CDR2 YENEEA. The length of the CDR3 is 13 residues. DNA for the CDR3: TGTGCCAGCAGCTTCTCCCCTACCTACGAGCAGTACTTC. It translates to CASSFSPTYEQYF.

Remarks on this clonotype: It may be a read error: a sequence one base away is much more abundant. Since no conserved phenylalanine or tryptophan closes the CDR3, a read error is the likely cause. The rearrangement links TRBV4-1 to TRBJ2-1, with D possibly being TRBD2 (7 bases). Germline CDR1 reads MGHRA; CDR2 reads YSYEKL. The CDR3 runs to 16 residues. Trimming took off 5 bases at V and 0 bases at J, with 14 bases between the two ends. Here the CDR3 DNA reads TGCGCCAGCAGCACGGGGGGCAGAAGCTCCTACAATGAGCAGTTCCTC. Encoded protein: CASSTGGRSSYNEQFL.

A remark on this clonotype: A much bigger clone sits one base away, suggesting this may be a read error. This chain connects TRBV18 to TRBJ2-7; D is perhaps TRBD1 (6 bases). The CDR3 length is 15 residues. Trimming pared 7 bases from V and 0 bases from J, leaving 16 bases between. Germline V gene data show CDR1 as KGHSH and CDR2 as LQKENI. As DNA, the CDR3 is TGTGCCAGCTTACCGGACAGTCTTAGCTCCTACGAGCAGTACTTC. This encodes CASLPDSLSSYEQYF. Looking up the rest from reference TRBV18 and TRBJ2-7 gives the full variable domain: NAGVMQNPRHLVRRRGQEARLRCSPMKGHSHVYWYRQLPEEGLKFMVYLQKENIIDESGMPKERFSAEFPKEGPSILRIQQVVRGDSAAYFCASLPDSLSSYEQYFGPGTRLTVT.

This clonotype was observed many times. The chain links TRBV2 to TRBJ2-3; 7 nucleotides align to TRBD2. The J segment lost 6 bases and the V segment lost 5 bases, leaving 8 bases of the junction unmatched. There are 14 residues in the CDR3. CDR1 is SNHLY, CDR2 FYNNEI, per germline. The CDR3 sequence is CASSLLAPGDTQYF. The CDR3 DNA is TGTGCCAGCAGTTTACTAGCGCCCGGGGATACGCAGTATTTT. The full variable domain, in which reference TRBV2 and TRBJ2-3 provide the parts outside the CDR3, is EPEVTQTPSHQVTQMGQEVILRCVPISNHLYFYWYRQILGQKVEFLVSFYNNEISEKSEIFDDQFSVERPDGSNFTLKIRSTKLEDSAMYFCASSLLAPGDTQYFGPGTRLTVL.

V gene TRBV2 combines with J gene TRBJ2-5; 7 bases fit TRBD1. Germline CDR1 is SNHLY and CDR2 is FYNNEI. The CDR3 extends over 14 amino acids. Germline trimming cut 6 bases from V and 5 bases from J; bases unmatched to any gene: 9. The CDR3 nucleotides read TGTGCCAGCAGCTTAAACAGGGGAGAGGAGACCCAGTACTTC. Protein sequence: CASSLNRGEETQYF.

This clonotype was seen at least ten times. An end of the junction does not agree with germline; a read error may underlie this. The chain couples TRBV7-7 to TRBJ2-3; D gene uncertain. The CDR3 consists of 14 residues. Germline V gives CDR1 SSHAT, CDR2 FNYEAQ (reference sequence). The CDR3 nucleotides read TGTGCTAGCAGCTTAGGCCCAGATCAGGATACGCAGTATTTT. As protein: CASSLGPDQDTQYF.

This rearrangement joins TRBV6-2 or TRBV6-3 to TRBJ2-1; the D is unclear. The V gene's germline CDR1 is MNHEY and CDR2 SVGEGT. V was cut by 0 bases and J by 4 bases, with 10 bases left in between. This CDR3 contains 15 residues. As DNA, the CDR3 is TGTGCCAGCAGTTACTCGGAGTTCGGGTACAATGAGCAGTTCTTC. Its translation: CASSYSEFGYNEQFF.

The DNA for the CDR3 is TGTGCCAGCAGTTACCCTTATTTCCGGATCGATAGCAATCAGCCCCAGCATTTT. This gives the protein CASSYPYFRIDSNQPQHF. The genes are TRBV6-2 or TRBV6-3 and TRBJ1-5, with D uncertain. The CDR3 covers 18 residues. Trimming took off 2 bases at V and 0 bases at J, with 17 bases between the two ends. CDR1 and CDR2 (germline): MNHEY, SVGEGT.

The chain joins TRBV2 to TRBJ2-5, with D tentatively TRBD2 (6 bases). This CDR3 comprises 12 residues. CDR1 is SNHLY and CDR2 is FYNNEI in the germline V gene. V lost 8 bases, J lost 4 bases, and 11 bases lay in between. The CDR3 coding sequence is TGTGCCAGCGCCCCGGAGGGAGAGACCCAGTACTTC. It translates to CASAPEGETQYF.

This clonotype has at least ten counts. V is TRBV6-1 and J is TRBJ1-6; unclear D gene. Per the germline V gene, CDR1 is MNHNS and CDR2 is SASEGT. The CDR3 has 14 residues. V was pared by 7 bases and J by 7 bases, with 14 bases between. CDR3 loop: CASTPRSMNSPLHF. The CDR3 DNA reads TGTGCCAGCACCCCGCGATCCATGAATTCACCCCTCCACTTT.

This clonotype came up a few times. The J gene is TRBJ2-7, the V gene TRBV30, with 9 bases fitting TRBD1. This CDR3 region has 12 residues. The J segment lost 3 bases and the V segment lost 5 bases, leaving 2 bases of the junction unmatched. From germline, CDR1 is GTSNPN and CDR2 SVGIG (reference sequence). The DNA of the CDR3 is TGTGCCTGGGGGGGACAGGGCTACGAGCAGTACTTC. Translation: CAWGGQGYEQYF.

This clonotype was counted ten times or more. The chain combines TRBV12-3 or TRBV12-4 with TRBJ1-2; TRBD1 agrees at 9 bases. V shed 4 bases and J 4 bases; nucleotides not matched to a gene: 4. This CDR3 has 14 residues. For the CDR3, the DNA is TGTGCCAGCAGTTCCGGGACAGGGTTCTATGGCTACACCTTC. Amino acid sequence: CASSSGTGFYGYTF.

This clonotype has a count of ten or more. The CDR3 sequence is CSVGWGQAPRTDTQYF. The CDR3 DNA reads as TGCAGCGTTGGCTGGGGGCAGGCCCCACGCACAGATACGCAGTATTTT. The rearrangement uses TRBV29-1 and TRBJ2-3; a possible D gene is TRBD1 (6 bases). CDR3 size: 16 residues. Trimming left V 4 bases short and J 1 base short, with 18 bases between. Germline assignment: CDR1 SQVTM and CDR2 ANQGSEA.